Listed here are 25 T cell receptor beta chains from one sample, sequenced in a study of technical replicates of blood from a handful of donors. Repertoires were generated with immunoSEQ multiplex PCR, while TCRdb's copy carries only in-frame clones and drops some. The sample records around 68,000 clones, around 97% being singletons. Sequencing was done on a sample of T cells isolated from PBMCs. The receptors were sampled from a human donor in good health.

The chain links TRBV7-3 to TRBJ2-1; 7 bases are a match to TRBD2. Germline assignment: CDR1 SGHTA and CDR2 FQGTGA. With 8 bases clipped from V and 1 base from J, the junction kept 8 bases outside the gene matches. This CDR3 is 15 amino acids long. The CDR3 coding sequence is TGTGCCAGCGGTACCACGGGACTATCCTACAATGAGCAGTTCTTC. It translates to CASGTTGLSYNEQFF. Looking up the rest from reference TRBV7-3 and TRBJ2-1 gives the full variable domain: GAGVSQTPSNKVTEKGKYVELRCDPISGHTALYWYRQSLGQGPEFLIYFQGTGAADDSGLPNDRFFAVRPEGSVSTLKIQRTERGDSAVYLCASGTTGLSYNEQFFGPGTRLTVL.

The DNA of the CDR3 is TGTGCCAGTAGAGGGACAGGGGGCTACGAGCAGTACTTC. Protein sequence: CASRGTGGYEQYF. This chain connects TRBV19 to TRBJ2-7, with TRBD1 matching 11 bases. This CDR3 is 13 amino acids long. Per the germline V gene, CDR1 is LNHDA and CDR2 is SQIVND (reference sequence). V dropped 6 bases and J dropped 3; count of bases not matched to a gene: 1. The variable domain in full, completed from reference TRBV19 and TRBJ2-7, reads DGGITQSPKYLFRKEGQNVTLSCEQNLNHDAMYWYRQDPGQGLRLIYYSQIVNDFQKGDIAEGYSVSREKKESFPLTVTSAQKNPTAFYLCASRGTGGYEQYFGPGTRLTVT.

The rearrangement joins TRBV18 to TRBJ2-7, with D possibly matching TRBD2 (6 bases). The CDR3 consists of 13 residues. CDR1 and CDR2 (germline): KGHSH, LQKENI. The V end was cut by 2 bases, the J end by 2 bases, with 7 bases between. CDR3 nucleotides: TGTGCCAGCTCACCAGTAGCGGCCTACGAGCAGTACTTC. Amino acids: CASSPVAAYEQYF.

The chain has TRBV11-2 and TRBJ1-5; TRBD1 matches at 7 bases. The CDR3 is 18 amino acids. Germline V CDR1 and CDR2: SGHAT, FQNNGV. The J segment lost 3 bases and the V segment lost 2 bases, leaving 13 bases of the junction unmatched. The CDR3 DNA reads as TGTGCCAGCAGCTTATTAACCCCGGGACAGCAAAACAATCAGCCCCAGCATTTT. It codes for CASSLLTPGQQNNQPQHF.

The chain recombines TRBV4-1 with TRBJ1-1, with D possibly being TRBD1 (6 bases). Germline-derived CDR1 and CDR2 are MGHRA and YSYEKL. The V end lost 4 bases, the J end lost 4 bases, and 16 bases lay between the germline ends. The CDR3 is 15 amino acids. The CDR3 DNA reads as TGCGCCAGCAGCCGGGTCAGGGGTTTTGGCACTGAAGCTTTCTTT. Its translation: CASSRVRGFGTEAFF.

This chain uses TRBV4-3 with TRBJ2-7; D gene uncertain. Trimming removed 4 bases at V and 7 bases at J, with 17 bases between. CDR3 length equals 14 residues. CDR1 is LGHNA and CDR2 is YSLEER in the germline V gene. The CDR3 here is CASSPTHYGWEQYF. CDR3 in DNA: TGCGCCAGCAGCCCCACCCACTATGGTTGGGAGCAGTACTTC.

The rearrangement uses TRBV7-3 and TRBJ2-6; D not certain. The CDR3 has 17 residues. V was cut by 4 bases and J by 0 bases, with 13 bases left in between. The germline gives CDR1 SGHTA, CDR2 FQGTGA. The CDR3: CASSYGSGSSGANVLTF. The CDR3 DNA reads TGTGCCAGCAGCTACGGATCAGGCAGCTCTGGGGCCAACGTCCTGACTTTC.

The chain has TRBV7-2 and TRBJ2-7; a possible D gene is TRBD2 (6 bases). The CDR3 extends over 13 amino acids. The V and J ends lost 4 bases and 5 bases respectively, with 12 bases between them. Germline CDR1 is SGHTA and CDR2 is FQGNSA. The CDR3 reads CASSSTSTNEQYF. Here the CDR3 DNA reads TGTGCCAGCAGCTCGACTAGTACAAACGAGCAGTACTTC.

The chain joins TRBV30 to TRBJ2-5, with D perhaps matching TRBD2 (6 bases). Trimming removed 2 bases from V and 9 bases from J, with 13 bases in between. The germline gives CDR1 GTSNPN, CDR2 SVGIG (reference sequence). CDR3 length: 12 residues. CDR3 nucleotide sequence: TGTGCCTGGAGTCCCACGAGGAGGGCCCAGTACTTC. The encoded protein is CAWSPTRRAQYF.

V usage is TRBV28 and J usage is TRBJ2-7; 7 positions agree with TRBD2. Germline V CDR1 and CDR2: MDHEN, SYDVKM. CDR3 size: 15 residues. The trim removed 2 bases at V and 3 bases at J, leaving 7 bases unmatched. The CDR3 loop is CASSLGASGLYEQYF. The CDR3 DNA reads TGTGCCAGCAGTTTAGGGGCTAGCGGTCTCTACGAGCAGTACTTC.

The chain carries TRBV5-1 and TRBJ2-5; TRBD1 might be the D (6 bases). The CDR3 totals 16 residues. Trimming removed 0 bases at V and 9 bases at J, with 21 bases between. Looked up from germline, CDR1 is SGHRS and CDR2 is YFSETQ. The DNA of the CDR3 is TGCGCCAGCAGCTTGGACACCTTTGGGGGCCAAGGGGCCCAGTACTTC. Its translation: CASSLDTFGGQGAQYF.

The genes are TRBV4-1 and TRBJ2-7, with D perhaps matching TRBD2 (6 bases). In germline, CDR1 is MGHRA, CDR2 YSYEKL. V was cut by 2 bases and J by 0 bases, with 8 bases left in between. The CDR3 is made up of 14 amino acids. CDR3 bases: TGCGCCAGCAGCCAACTCGGGAGCTCCTACGAGCAGTACTTC. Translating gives CASSQLGSSYEQYF.

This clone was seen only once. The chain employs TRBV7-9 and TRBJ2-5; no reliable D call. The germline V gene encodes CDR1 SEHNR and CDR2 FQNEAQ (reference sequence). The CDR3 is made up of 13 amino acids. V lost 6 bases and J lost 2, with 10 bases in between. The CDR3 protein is CASRWLLQETQYF. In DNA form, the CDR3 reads TGTGCCAGCAGATGGTTACTACAAGAGACCCAGTACTTC. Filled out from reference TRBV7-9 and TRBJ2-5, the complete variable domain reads DTGVSQNPRHKITKRGQNVTFRCDPISEHNRLYWYRQTLGQGPEFLTYFQNEAQLEKSRLLSDRFSAERPKGSFSTLEIQRTEQGDSAMYLCASRWLLQETQYFGPGTRLLVL.

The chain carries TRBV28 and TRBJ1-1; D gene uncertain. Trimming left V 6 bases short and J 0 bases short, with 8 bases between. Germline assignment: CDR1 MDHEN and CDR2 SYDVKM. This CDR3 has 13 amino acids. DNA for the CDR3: TGTGCCAGCAGATACTCGGTGAACACTGAAGCTTTCTTT. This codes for CASRYSVNTEAFF.

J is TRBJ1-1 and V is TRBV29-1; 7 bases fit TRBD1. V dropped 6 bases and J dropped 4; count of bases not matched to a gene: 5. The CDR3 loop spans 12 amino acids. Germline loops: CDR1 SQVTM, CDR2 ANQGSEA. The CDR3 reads CSVQGTVTEAFF. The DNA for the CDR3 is TGCAGCGTCCAAGGGACAGTCACTGAAGCTTTCTTT.

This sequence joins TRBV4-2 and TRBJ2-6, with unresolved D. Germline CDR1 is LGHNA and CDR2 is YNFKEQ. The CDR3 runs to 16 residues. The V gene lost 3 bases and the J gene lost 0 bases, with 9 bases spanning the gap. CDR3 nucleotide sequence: TGTGCCAGCAGCCAGTTACTTGGCTCTGGGGCCAACGTCCTGACTTTC. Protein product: CASSQLLGSGANVLTF.

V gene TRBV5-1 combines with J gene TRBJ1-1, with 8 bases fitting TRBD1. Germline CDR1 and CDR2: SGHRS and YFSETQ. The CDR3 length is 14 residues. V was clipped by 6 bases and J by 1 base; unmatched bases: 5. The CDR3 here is CASNSDRENTEAFF. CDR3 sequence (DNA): TGCGCCAGCAACTCGGACAGGGAGAACACTGAAGCTTTCTTT.

The CDR3 DNA is TGTGCCAGCAGCTGGACAGGGTACCGAAACACCATATATTTT. Translating gives CASSWTGYRNTIYF. V is TRBV13 and J is TRBJ1-3; TRBD1 matches 8 bases. With V trimmed by 4 bases and J by 5 bases, 4 bases remained unmatched. This CDR3 has 14 amino acids. From germline, CDR1 is PRHDT and CDR2 FYEKMQ (reference sequence).

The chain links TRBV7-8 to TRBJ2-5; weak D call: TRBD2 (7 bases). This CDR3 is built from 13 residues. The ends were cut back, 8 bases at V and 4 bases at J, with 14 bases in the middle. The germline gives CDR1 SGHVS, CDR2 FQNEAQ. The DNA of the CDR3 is TGTGCCAGCGCGGGGGCTAGCCTAGAGACCCAGTACTTC. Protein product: CASAGASLETQYF.

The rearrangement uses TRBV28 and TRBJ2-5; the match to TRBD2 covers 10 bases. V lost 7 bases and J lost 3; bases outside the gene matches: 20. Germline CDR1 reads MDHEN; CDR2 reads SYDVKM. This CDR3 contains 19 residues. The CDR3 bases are TGTGCCAGCACCCCCCAGGCGGCGGTAGCGGGAGGATTTAAAGAGACCCAGTACTTC. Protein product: CASTPQAAVAGGFKETQYF. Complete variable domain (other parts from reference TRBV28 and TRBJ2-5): DVKVTQSSRYLVKRTGEKVFLECVQDMDHENMFWYRQDPGLGLRLIYFSYDVKMKEKGDIPEGYSVSREKKERFSLILESASTNQTSMYLCASTPQAAVAGGFKETQYFGPGTRLLVL.

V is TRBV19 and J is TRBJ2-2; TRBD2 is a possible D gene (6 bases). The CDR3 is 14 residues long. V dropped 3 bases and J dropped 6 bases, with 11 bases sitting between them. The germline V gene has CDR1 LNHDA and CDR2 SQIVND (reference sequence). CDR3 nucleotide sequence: TGTGCCAGTAGTATGCGGGAAAGGCCCGGGGAGCTGTTTTTT. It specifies CASSMRERPGELFF.

The CDR3 region is CASSKTSGSYEQYF. The CDR3 DNA follows: TGTGCCAGCAGCAAGACTAGCGGAAGCTACGAGCAGTACTTC. This rearrangement joins TRBV7-3 to TRBJ2-7, with TRBD2 matching over 9 bases. Germline loops: CDR1 SGHTA, CDR2 FQGTGA. The CDR3 is 14 amino acids. The ends lost 5 bases at V and 3 bases at J; junction bases unmatched: 5.

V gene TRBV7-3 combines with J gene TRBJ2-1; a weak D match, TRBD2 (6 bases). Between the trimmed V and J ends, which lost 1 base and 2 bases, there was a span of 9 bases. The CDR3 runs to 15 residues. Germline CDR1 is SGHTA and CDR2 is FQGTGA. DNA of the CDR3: TGTGCCAGCAGCTTAATAGCGGATACCTACAATGAGCAGTTCTTC. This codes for CASSLIADTYNEQFF. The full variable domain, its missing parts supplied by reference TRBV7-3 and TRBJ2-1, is GAGVSQTPSNKVTEKGKYVELRCDPISGHTALYWYRQSLGQGPEFLIYFQGTGAADDSGLPNDRFFAVRPEGSVSTLKIQRTERGDSAVYLCASSLIADTYNEQFFGPGTRLTVL.

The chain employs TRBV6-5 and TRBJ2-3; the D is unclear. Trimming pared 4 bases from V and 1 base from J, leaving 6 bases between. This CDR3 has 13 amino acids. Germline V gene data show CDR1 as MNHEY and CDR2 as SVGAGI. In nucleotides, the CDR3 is TGTGCCAGCAGTTGGCTAGGCACAGATACGCAGTATTTT. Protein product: CASSWLGTDTQYF.

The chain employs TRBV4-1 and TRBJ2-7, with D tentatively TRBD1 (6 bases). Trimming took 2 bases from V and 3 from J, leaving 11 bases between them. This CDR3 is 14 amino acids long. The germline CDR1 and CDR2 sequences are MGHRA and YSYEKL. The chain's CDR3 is CASSQPGAGYEQYF. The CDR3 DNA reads TGCGCCAGCAGCCAACCAGGGGCAGGCTACGAGCAGTACTTC.